This is a list of T cell receptor beta chains from one sample in a study of beta chain features in type 1 diabetes. Assay used: immunoSEQ multiplex PCR; TCRdb lists only in-frame clones, some missing. The sample has tens of thousands of clones; about 50% are singletons. The sequenced sample was central memory CD4+ T cells from blood. Every receptor here comes from a man aged 25-45 years with type 1 diabetes. Each CDR3 is given with its conserved first and last residue. The order of the fields is CDR3 protein, CDR3 DNA, clone size, J gene, D gene, V gene. D genes are given only for firm matches. Clone size is not always given. Where it is, it says once, few, many or a class for expanded clones.

CAWSAYRDRGDEQYF	TGTGCCTGGAGTGCCTACCGGGACAGGGGGGACGAGCAGTACTTC	.	TRBJ2-7	TRBD1	TRBV30
CASSVGSSGGPETQYF	TGTGCCAGCAGCGTAGGTAGTAGCGGAGGCCCGGAGACCCAGTACTTC	once	TRBJ2-5	.	TRBV9
CASSLGGTQQETQYF	TGCGCCAGCAGCTTGGGAGGGACACAACAAGAGACCCAGTACTTC	once	TRBJ2-5	.	TRBV5-1
CASRQGVTDTQYF	TGTGCCAGCAGGCAGGGGGTCACAGATACGCAGTATTTT	few	TRBJ2-3	TRBD1	TRBV13
CASSPGGGNTGELFF	TGTGCCAGCAGCCCGGGGGGCGGAAACACCGGGGAGCTGTTTTTT	few	TRBJ2-2	.	TRBV5-4
CASRSNTGTGGREQFF	TGCGCCAGCAGATCAAACACCGGGACAGGGGGCAGGGAGCAGTTCTTC	.	TRBJ2-1	TRBD1	TRBV5-1
CASSLQGSTSYGYTF	TGCGCCAGCAGCTTGCAGGGTTCGACCTCCTATGGCTACACCTTC	.	TRBJ1-2	.	TRBV5-1
CAITQDRENGYTF	TGTGCCATCACCCAGGACAGGGAGAACGGCTACACCTTC	once	TRBJ1-2	TRBD1	TRBV10-3
CASGSLSDTQYF	TGTGCTAGTGGATCGTTGTCGGATACGCAGTATTTT	.	TRBJ2-3	.	TRBV12-5
CASSQVTGGSEQYF	TGTGCCAGCAGCCAGGTGACAGGGGGCTCCGAGCAGTACTTC	.	TRBJ2-7	TRBD1	TRBV6-6
CASSYSNRGGNGHTF	TGTGCCAGCAGTTACTCAAACCGAGGGGGCAATGGCCACACCTTC	.	TRBJ1-2	TRBD1	TRBV6-5
CASSIWAGKDGYTF	TGTGCCAGTAGTATCTGGGCGGGGAAAGATGGCTACACCTTC	few	TRBJ1-2	.	TRBV19
CASSMTSTRPNQPQHF	TGTGCCAGTAGTATGACCTCCACGAGGCCCAATCAGCCCCAGCATTTT	.	TRBJ1-5	.	TRBV19
CASSLDTGALNYGYTF	TGCGCCAGCAGCTTGGACACAGGGGCCCTTAACTATGGCTACACCTTC	once	TRBJ1-2	TRBD1	TRBV5-1
CASRTPSTGNYGYTF	TGTGCCAGCAGGACCCCCTCGACAGGGAACTATGGCTACACCTTC	.	TRBJ1-2	TRBD1	TRBV6-5
CASSHPIQKETQYF	TGTGCCAGCAGCCACCCAATCCAGAAAGAGACCCAGTACTTC	few	TRBJ2-5	.	TRBV11-2
CASSQEGDRRSRTYNEQFF	TGCGCCAGCAGCCAAGAAGGGGACAGGAGATCTAGAACCTACAATGAGCAGTTCTTC	few	TRBJ2-1	TRBD1	TRBV4-1
CASRNGTSGSGNEQFF	TGTGCCAGCCGTAACGGGACTAGCGGGAGCGGAAATGAGCAGTTCTTC	.	TRBJ2-1	TRBD2	TRBV7-9
CASSTGLAGEGDTQYF	TGCGCCAGCAGCACGGGACTAGCGGGAGAGGGGGATACGCAGTATTTT	once	TRBJ2-3	TRBD2	TRBV10-1
CALGDRKNIQYF	TGTGCCCTGGGGGACAGGAAAAACATTCAGTACTTC	.	TRBJ2-4	TRBD1	TRBV30
CSVEGDRAADTQYF	TGCAGCGTTGAAGGGGACAGGGCCGCAGATACGCAGTATTTT	.	TRBJ2-3	TRBD1	TRBV29-1
CAIGAQTSTDTQYF	TGTGCCATCGGAGCTCAGACTAGCACAGATACGCAGTATTTT	.	TRBJ2-3	.	TRBV10-3
CASSSGGTAKNSPLHF	TGTGCCAGCAGCTCTGGTGGGACAGCTAAAAATTCACCCCTCCACTTT	.	TRBJ1-6	TRBD1	TRBV7-2
CSVPDRTGVSYGYTF	TGCAGCGTCCCAGACCGGACAGGGGTTAGCTATGGCTACACCTTC	.	TRBJ1-2	TRBD1	TRBV29-1
CASTRTSGRYWSTDTQYF	TGTGCCAGCACCCGGACTAGCGGGAGATATTGGAGCACAGATACGCAGTATTTT	few	TRBJ2-3	.	TRBV21-1
CASSLPSSNTGELFF	TGCGCCAGCAGCTTGCCTTCTTCCAACACCGGGGAGCTGTTTTTT	.	TRBJ2-2	.	TRBV5-1
CASSMWTGGGTDTQYF	TGTGCCAGCAGCATGTGGACAGGGGGAGGCACAGATACGCAGTATTTT	.	TRBJ2-3	TRBD1	TRBV5-4
CASSLGTGGAEQYF	TGTGCCAGCAGTTTGGGGACAGGGGGCGCCGAGCAGTACTTC	.	TRBJ2-7	TRBD1	TRBV27
CASSPRGGDTDTQYF	TGCGCCAGCAGCCCCCGAGGGGGGGACACAGATACGCAGTATTTT	.	TRBJ2-3	.	TRBV5-1